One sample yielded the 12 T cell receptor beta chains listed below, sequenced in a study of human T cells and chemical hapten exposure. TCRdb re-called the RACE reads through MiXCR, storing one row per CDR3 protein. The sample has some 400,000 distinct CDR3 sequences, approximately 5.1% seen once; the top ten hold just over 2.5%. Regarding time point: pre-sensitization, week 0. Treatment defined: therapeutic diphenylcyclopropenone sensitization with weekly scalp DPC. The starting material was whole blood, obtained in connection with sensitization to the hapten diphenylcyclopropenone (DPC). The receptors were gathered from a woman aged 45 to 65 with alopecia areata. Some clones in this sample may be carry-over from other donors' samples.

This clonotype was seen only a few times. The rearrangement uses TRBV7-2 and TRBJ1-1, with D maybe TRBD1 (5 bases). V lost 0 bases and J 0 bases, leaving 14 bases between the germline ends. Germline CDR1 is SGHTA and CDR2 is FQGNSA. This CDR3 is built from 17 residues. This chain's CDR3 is CASSLAAGKVMNTEAFF. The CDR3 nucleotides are TGTGCCAGCAGCTTAGCGGCAGGGAAGGTAATGAACACTGAAGCTTTCTTT.

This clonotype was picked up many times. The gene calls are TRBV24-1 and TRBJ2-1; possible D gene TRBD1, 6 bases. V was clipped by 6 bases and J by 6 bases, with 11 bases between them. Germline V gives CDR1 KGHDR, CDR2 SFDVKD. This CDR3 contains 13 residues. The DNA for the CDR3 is TGTGCCACCAGTCCTACAGGGTTCAATGAGCAGTTCTTC. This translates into CATSPTGFNEQFF.

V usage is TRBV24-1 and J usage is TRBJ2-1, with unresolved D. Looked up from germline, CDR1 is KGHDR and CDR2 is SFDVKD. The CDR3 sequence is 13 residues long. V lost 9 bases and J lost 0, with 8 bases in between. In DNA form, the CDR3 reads TGTGCCACCGCGCCGGGCTCCTACAATGAGCAGTTCTTC. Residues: CATAPGSYNEQFF.

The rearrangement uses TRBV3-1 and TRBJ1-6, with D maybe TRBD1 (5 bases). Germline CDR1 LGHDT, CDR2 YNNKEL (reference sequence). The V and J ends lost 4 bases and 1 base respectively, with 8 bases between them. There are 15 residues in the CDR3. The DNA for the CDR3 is TGTGCCAGCAGCCGGGGGGAGTCCTATAATTCACCCCTCCACTTT. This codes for CASSRGESYNSPLHF.

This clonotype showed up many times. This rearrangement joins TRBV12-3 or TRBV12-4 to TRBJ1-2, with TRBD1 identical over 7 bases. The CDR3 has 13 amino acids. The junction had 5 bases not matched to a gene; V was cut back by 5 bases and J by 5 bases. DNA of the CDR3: TGTGCCAGCAGTACAGGGGATTGGTATGGCTACACCTTC. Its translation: CASSTGDWYGYTF.

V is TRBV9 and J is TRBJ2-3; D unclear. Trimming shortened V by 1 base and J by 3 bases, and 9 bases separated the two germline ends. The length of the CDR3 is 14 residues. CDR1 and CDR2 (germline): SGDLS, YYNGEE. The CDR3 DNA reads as TGTGCCAGCAGCGTACTGCTGGGGACAGATACGCAGTATTTT. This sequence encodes CASSVLLGTDTQYF.

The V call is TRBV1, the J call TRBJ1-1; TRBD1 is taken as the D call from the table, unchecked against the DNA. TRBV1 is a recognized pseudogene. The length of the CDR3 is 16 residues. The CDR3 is CTSSSSPTVLDTEAFF. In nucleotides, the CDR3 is TGCACCAGCAGCAGTTCCCCGACAGTTCTAGACACTGAAGCTTTCTTT.

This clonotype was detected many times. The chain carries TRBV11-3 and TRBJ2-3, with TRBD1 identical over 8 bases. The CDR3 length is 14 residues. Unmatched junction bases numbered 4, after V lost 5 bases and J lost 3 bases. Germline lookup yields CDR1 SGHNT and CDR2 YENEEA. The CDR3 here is CASSLDRVTDTQYF. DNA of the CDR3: TGTGCCAGCAGCCTGGACAGGGTGACAGATACGCAGTATTTT.

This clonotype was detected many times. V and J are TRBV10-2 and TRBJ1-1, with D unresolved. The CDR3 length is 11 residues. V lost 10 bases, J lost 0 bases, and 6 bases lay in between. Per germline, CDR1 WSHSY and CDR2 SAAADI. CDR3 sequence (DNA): TGCGCCACTTCCATGAACACTGAAGCTTTCTTT. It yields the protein CATSMNTEAFF.

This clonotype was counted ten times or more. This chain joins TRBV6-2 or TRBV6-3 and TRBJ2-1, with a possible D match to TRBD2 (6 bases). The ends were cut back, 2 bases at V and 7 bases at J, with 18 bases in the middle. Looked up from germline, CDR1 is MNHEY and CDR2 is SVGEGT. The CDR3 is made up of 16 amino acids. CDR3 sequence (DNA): TGTGCCAGCAGTTACCCCGGAGGGGCCACCGTGAATGAGCAGTTCTTC. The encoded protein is CASSYPGGATVNEQFF.

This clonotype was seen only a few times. The CDR3 DNA sequence: TGTGCCAGCAGCCGAGGGACGGTTGAAGCTTTCTTT. Protein product: CASSRGTVEAFF. The chain carries TRBV14 and TRBJ1-1, with D perhaps TRBD1 (5 bases). Germline CDR1 is SGHDN and CDR2 is FVKESK. V lost 4 bases and J 7 bases, leaving 10 bases between the germline ends. The CDR3 spans 12 residues.

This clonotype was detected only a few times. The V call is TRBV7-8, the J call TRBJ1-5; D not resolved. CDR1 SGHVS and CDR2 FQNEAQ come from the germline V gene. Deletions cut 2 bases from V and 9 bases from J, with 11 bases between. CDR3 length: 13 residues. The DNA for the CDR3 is TGTGCCAGCAGCTTATCCCCGACGGGGCCCCAGCATTTT. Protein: CASSLSPTGPQHF.